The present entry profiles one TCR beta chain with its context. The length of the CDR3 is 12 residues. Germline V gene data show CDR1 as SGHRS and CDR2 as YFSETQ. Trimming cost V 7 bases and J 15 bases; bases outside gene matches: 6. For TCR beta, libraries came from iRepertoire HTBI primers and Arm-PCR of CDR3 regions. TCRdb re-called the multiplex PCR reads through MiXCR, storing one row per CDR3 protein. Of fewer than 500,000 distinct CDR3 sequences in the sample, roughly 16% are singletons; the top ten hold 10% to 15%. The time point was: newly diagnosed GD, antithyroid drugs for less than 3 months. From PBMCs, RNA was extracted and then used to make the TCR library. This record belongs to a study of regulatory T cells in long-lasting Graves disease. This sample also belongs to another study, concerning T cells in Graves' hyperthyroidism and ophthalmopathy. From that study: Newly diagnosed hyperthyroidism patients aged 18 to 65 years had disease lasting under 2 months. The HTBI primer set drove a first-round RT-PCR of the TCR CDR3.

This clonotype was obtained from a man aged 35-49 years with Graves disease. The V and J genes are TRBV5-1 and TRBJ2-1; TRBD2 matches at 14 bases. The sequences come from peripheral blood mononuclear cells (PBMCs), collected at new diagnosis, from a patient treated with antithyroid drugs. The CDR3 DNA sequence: TGCGCCAGCGGGACTAGCGGGAGTGGTTGGTTCTTC. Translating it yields CASGTSGSGWFF.